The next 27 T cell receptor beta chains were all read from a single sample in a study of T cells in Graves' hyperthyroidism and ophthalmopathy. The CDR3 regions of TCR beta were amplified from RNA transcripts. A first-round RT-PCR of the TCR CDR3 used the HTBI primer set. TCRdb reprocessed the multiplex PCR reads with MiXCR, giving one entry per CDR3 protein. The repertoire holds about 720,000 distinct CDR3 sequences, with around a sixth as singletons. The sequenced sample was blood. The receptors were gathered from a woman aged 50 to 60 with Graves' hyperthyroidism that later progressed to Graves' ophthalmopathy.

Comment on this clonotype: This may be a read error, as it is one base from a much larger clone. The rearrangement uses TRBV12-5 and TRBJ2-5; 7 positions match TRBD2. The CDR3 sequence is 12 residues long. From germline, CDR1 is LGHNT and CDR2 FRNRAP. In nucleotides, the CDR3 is TGTGCTAGTGGTTTGCGGGGGGAGACCCTGTACTTC. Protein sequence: CASGLRGETLYF.

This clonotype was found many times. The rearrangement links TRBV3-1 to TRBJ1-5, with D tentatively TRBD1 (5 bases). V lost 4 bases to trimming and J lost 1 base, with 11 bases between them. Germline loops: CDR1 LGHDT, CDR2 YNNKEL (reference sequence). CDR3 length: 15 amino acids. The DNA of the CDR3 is TGTGCCAGCAGCCCCAACGGGGGAAGCAATCAGCCCCAGCATTTT. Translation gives CASSPNGGSNQPQHF.

The CDR3 loop reads CASSVDSSPSVEKLFF. In DNA form, the CDR3 reads TGTGCCAGCAGCGTGGATTCGTCCCCCTCAGTCGAAAAACTGTTTTTT. This chain links TRBV11-2 with TRBJ1-4; D unclear. Trimming shortened V by 5 bases and J by 8 bases, and 21 bases separated the two germline ends. The CDR3 sequence is 16 residues long. The germline gives CDR1 SGHAT, CDR2 FQNNGV. Variable domain in full (rest from reference TRBV11-2 and TRBJ1-4): EAGVAQSPRYKIIEKRQSVAFWCNPISGHATLYWYQQILGQGPKLLIQFQNNGVVDDSQLPKDRFSAERLKGVDSTLKIQPAKLEDSAVYLCASSVDSSPSVEKLFFGSGTQLSVL.

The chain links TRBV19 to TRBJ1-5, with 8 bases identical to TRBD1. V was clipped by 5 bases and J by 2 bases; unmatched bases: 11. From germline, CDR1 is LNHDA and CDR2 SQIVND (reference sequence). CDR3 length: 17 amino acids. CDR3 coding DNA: TGTGCCAGTAGTTCGCCCCGGACAGGGAGCGGCAATCAGCCCCAGCATTTT. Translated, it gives CASSSPRTGSGNQPQHF.

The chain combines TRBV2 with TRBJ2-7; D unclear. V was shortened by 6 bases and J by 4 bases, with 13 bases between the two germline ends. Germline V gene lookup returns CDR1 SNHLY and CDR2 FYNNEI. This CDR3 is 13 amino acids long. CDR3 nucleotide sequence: TGTGCCAGCAGGGGGTCGGGTGCTTACGAGCAGTACTTC. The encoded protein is CASRGSGAYEQYF.

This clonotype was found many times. CDR3 in DNA: TGTGCCAGCAGCCAGCAGGTCGTACCCTACGAGCAGTACTTC. It encodes CASSQQVVPYEQYF. This chain uses TRBV12-3 or TRBV12-4 with TRBJ2-7; D gene ambiguous. The CDR3 extends over 14 amino acids. V shed 6 bases and J shed 2 bases, with 14 bases lying between them.

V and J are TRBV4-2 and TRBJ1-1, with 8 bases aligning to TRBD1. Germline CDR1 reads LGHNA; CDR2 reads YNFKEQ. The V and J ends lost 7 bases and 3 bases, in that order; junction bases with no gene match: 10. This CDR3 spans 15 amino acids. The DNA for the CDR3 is TGTGCCAGCACCGGCGATAGGACAGGGTACACTGAAGCTTTCTTT. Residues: CASTGDRTGYTEAFF.

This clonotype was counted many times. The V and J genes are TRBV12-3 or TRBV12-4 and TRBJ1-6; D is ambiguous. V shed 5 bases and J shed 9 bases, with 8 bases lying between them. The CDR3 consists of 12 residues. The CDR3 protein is CASSPEASPLHF. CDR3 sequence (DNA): TGTGCCAGCAGTCCCGAAGCTTCACCCCTCCACTTT.

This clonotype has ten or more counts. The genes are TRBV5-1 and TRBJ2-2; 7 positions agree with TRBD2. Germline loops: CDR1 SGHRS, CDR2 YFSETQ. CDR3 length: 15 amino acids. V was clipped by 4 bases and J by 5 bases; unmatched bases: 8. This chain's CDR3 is CASSLLAVNTGELFF. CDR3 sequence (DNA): TGCGCCAGCAGCCTGCTAGCGGTAAATACCGGGGAGCTGTTTTTT.

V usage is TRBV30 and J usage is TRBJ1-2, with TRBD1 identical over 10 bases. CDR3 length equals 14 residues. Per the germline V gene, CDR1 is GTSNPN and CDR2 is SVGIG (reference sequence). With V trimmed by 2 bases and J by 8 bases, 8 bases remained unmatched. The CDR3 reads CAWSTKGTGEGYTF. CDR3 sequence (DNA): TGTGCCTGGAGTACAAAAGGGACAGGGGAGGGCTACACCTTC. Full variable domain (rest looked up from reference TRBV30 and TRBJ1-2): SQTIHQWPATLVQPVGSPLSLECTVEGTSNPNLYWYRQAAGRGLQLLFYSVGIGQISSEVPQNLSASRPQDRQFILSSKKLLLSDSGFYLCAWSTKGTGEGYTFGSGTRLTVV.

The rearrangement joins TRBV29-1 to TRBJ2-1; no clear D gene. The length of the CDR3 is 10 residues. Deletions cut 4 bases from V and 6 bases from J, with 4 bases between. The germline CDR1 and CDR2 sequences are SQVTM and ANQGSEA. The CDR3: CSVASNEQFF. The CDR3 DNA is TGCAGCGTTGCCAGCAATGAGCAGTTCTTC.

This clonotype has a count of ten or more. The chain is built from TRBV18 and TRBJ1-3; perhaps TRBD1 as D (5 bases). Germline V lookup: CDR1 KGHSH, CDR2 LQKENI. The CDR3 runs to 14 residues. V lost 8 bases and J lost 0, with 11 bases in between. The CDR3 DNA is TGTGCCAGCAGCCCGACAGTCTCTGGAAACACCATATATTTT. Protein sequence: CASSPTVSGNTIYF.

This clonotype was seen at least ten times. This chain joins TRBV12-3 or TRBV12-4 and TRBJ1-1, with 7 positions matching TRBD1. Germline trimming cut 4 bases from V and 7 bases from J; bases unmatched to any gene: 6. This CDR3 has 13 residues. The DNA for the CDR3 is TGTGCCAGCAGTTCAGGGGGGGTAGGTGAAGCTTTCTTT. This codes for CASSSGGVGEAFF.

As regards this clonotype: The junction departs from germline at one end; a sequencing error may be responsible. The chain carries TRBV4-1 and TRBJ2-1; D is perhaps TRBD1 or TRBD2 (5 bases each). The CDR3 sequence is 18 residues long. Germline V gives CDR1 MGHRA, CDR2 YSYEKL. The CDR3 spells CASSQGLSRGRRYTEQFF. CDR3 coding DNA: TGCGCCAGCAGCCAAGGGTTGTCTAGGGGACGTAGGTACACTGAGCAGTTCTTC.

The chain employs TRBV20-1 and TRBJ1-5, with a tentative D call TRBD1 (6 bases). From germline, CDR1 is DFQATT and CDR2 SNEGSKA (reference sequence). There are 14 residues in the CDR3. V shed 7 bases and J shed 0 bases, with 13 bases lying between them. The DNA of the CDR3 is TGCAGTGGGGGGCCAGGGAATAGCAATCAGCCCCAGCATTTT. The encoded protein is CSGGPGNSNQPQHF.

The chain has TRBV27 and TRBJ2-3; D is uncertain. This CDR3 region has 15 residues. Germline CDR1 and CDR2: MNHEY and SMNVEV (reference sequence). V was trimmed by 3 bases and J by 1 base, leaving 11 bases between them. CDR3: CASSFLTTRTDTQYF. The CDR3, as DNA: TGTGCCAGCAGTTTTCTGACAACCCGCACAGATACGCAGTATTTT.

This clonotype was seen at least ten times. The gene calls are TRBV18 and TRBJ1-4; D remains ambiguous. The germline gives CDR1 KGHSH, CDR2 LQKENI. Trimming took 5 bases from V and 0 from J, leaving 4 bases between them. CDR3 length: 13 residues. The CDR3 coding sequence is TGTGCCAGCTCAGCAGCAACTAATGAAAAACTGTTTTTT. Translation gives CASSAATNEKLFF.

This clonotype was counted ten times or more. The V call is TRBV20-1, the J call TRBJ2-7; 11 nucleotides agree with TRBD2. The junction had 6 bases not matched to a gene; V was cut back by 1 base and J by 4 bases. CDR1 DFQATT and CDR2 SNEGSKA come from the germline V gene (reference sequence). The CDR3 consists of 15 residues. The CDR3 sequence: CSARGGGLADYEQYF. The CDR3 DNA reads TGCAGTGCTAGAGGTGGGGGACTAGCGGATTACGAGCAGTACTTC.

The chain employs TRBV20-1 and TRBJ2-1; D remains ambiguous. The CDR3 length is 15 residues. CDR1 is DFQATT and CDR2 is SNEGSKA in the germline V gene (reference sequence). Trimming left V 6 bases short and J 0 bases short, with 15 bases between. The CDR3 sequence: CSAGYKGNSYNEQFF. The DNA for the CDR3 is TGCAGTGCAGGATACAAGGGTAACTCCTACAATGAGCAGTTCTTC.

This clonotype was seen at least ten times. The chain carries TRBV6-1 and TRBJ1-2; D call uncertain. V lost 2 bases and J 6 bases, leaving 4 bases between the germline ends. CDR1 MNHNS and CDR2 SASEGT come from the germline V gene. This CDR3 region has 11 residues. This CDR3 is CASSEIDGYTF. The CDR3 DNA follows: TGTGCCAGCAGTGAAATCGATGGCTACACCTTC.

CDR3 residues: CASKGKANSPLHF. CDR3 nucleotides: TGTGCCAGCAAGGGTAAAGCTAATTCACCCCTCCACTTT. J is TRBJ1-6 and V is TRBV2; D gene unclear. The germline V and J ends were trimmed by 7 bases and 6 bases, with 10 bases remaining between them. This CDR3 is built from 13 residues. Germline CDR1 SNHLY, CDR2 FYNNEI.

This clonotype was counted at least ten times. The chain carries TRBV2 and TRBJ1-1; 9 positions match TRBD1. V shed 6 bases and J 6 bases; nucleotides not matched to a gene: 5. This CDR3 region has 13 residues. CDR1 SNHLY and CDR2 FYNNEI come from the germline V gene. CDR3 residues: CASSIQGAAEAFF. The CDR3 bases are TGTGCCAGCAGCATACAGGGGGCCGCTGAAGCTTTCTTT.

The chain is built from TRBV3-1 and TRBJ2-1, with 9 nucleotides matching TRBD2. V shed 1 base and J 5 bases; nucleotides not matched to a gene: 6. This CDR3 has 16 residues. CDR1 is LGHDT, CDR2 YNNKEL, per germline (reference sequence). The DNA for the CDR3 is TGTGCCAGCAGCCAAGTTTTAGCGGGGGCACACAATGAGCAGTTCTTC. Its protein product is CASSQVLAGAHNEQFF.

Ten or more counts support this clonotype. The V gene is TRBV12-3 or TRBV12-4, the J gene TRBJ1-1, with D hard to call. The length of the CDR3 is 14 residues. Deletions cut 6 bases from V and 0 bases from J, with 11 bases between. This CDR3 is CASSPRRLNTEAFF. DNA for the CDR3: TGTGCCAGCAGCCCCCGAAGGTTGAACACTGAAGCTTTCTTT.

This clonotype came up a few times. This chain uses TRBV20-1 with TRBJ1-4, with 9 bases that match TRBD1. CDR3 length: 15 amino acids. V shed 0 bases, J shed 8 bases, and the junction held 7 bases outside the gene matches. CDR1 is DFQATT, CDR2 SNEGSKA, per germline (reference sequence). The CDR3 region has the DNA TGCAGTGCTAGAGATTACGGGACAGGGTTCGAAAAACTGTTTTTT. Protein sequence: CSARDYGTGFEKLFF.

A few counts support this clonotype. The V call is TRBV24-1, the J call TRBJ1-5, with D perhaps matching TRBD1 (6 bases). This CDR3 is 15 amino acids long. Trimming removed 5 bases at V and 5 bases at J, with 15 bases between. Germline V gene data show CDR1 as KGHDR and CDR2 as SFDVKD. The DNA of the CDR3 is TGTGCCACCAGTGGAAACTTGGGGGCTCATCAGCCCCAGCATTTT. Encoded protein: CATSGNLGAHQPQHF.

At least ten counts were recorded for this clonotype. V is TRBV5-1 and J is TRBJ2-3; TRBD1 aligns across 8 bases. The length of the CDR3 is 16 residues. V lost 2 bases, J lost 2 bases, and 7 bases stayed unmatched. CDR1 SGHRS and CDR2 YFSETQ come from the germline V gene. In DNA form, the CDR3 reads TGCGCCAGCAGCTTCTCGACAGGGGTCTACACAGATACGCAGTATTTT. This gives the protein CASSFSTGVYTDTQYF.